The 30 T cell receptor beta chains below all came from one sample that was sequenced in a study of monozygotic twins with inflammatory bowel disease. TCRdb re-called the 5' RACE reads; every CDR3 protein appears as one record, without DNA. This table holds 300,000 to 450,000 distinct CDR3 sequences. The sample consisted of blood. All receptors derive from a human donor with ulcerative colitis or Crohn's disease, or a healthy co-twin of an affected twin (not recorded which).

The gene calls are TRBV6-5 and TRBJ2-5; with no DNA, the TCRdb D assignment of TRBD1 cannot be verified. This CDR3 has 16 amino acids. The germline V gene encodes CDR1 MNHEY and CDR2 SVGAGI. The CDR3 loop reads CASSSPQGALGETQYF.

The V and J genes are TRBV20-1 and TRBJ1-6. CDR3 length: 18 residues. CDR1 is DFQATT, CDR2 SNEGSKA, per germline (reference sequence). The CDR3 sequence is CSARDYVSSGSYNSPLHF.

The gene calls are TRBV12-3 or TRBV12-4 and TRBJ2-7; TCRdb's D call, TRBD1, is unchecked because there is no DNA. The length of the CDR3 is 15 residues. CDR3 in amino acids: CASSLWQGASYEQYF.

J is TRBJ1-1 and V is TRBV7-3; absent DNA, TCRdb's TRBD1 call cannot be checked. CDR3 length: 13 residues. Germline CDR1 reads SGHTA; CDR2 reads FQGTGA. This CDR3 reads CASSSEGASEAFF.

The chain combines TRBV7-7 with TRBJ2-5; there is no DNA to check the TCRdb D call of TRBD1. Germline CDR1 and CDR2: SSHAT and FNYEAQ (reference sequence). The CDR3 covers 14 residues. CDR3: CASSLTGTQETQYF.

This chain links TRBV27 with TRBJ2-1; TCRdb indicates TRBD2, and absent DNA this call remains unverified. The CDR3 spans 15 residues. The germline CDR1 and CDR2 sequences are MNHEY and SMNVEV (reference sequence). The CDR3 loop reads CASSSGVLAYNEQFF.

V and J are TRBV29-1 and TRBJ2-3. Germline V gene sequence: CDR1 SQVTM, CDR2 ANQGSEA. This CDR3 is built from 14 residues. The CDR3 loop is CSVEDRQPTDTQYF.

V usage is TRBV23-1 and J usage is TRBJ2-7; TCRdb picks TRBD1, but there is no DNA to check that call. TRBV23-1 is placed among ORFs of uncertain function. The length of the CDR3 is 17 residues. This CDR3 reads CASSHPMPHRGRAEQYF.

The J gene is TRBJ2-3, the V gene TRBV11-3; the TRBD2 assignment by TCRdb is unverifiable without DNA. This CDR3 region has 15 residues. Germline CDR1 SGHNT, CDR2 YENEEA. This CDR3 is CASSTGTSGTDTQYF.

The chain links TRBV3-1 to TRBJ2-3; TCRdb's D call of TRBD2 is untestable without DNA. This CDR3 has 15 residues. Germline CDR1 LGHDT, CDR2 YNNKEL (reference sequence). The CDR3 reads CASSQVAGGTDTQYF.

The gene calls are TRBV4-1 and TRBJ1-3; with no DNA, the TCRdb D assignment of TRBD1 cannot be verified. This CDR3 spans 17 amino acids. Germline CDR1 and CDR2: MGHRA and YSYEKL. This chain's CDR3 is CASSQVEDRSSGNTIYF.

The chain is built from TRBV6-5 and TRBJ2-3; TCRdb reports TRBD2, a call that lacks DNA to check it against. CDR3 length: 14 residues. Per the germline V gene, CDR1 is MNHEY and CDR2 is SVGAGI. CDR3 loop: CASSFDYQTNTQYF.

The chain employs TRBV20-1 and TRBJ2-5; TCRdb lists TRBD1, though no DNA is available to test this call. The CDR3 covers 13 residues. Germline CDR1 DFQATT, CDR2 SNEGSKA (reference sequence). CDR3 residues: CSAPGPYQETQYF.

V and J are TRBV12-3 or TRBV12-4 and TRBJ2-1; TCRdb selects TRBD1, and the lack of DNA leaves this call unchecked. This CDR3 comprises 16 residues. The CDR3 loop reads CASSSLQGVFYNEQFF.

The V gene is TRBV15, the J gene TRBJ2-3; TCRdb proposes TRBD2, but this gene call is untestable without DNA. This CDR3 contains 17 residues. From germline, CDR1 is LNHNV and CDR2 YYDKDF (reference sequence). The CDR3 loop is CATSRDRGGGGSDTQYF. Full variable domain (outside the CDR3, taken from reference TRBV15 and TRBJ2-3): DAMVIQNPRYQVTQFGKPVTLSCSQTLNHNVMYWYQQKSSQAPKLLFHYYDKDFNNEADTPDNFQSRRPNTSFCFLDIRSPGLGDTAMYLCATSRDRGGGGSDTQYFGPGTRLTVL.

The chain carries TRBV20-1 and TRBJ2-3; as DNA is missing, the TRBD2 call by TCRdb cannot be tested. CDR3 length: 14 residues. Germline V lookup: CDR1 DFQATT, CDR2 SNEGSKA (reference sequence). CDR3 amino acids: CSARGSVRTDTQYF.

The chain has TRBV30 and TRBJ2-7. Germline CDR1 reads GTSNPN; CDR2 reads SVGIG (reference sequence). The CDR3 consists of 12 residues. The CDR3 is CAWSGVSYEQYF.

CDR3: CSARGARTSTEAFF. The V gene is TRBV20-1, the J gene TRBJ1-1. The CDR3 loop spans 14 amino acids. Per germline, CDR1 DFQATT and CDR2 SNEGSKA (reference sequence).

This chain links TRBV10-2 with TRBJ2-1; TCRdb calls TRBD1, which cannot be checked without DNA. CDR3 size: 15 residues. Germline V gives CDR1 WSHSY, CDR2 SAAADI. CDR3 loop: CASSRRESSYNEQFF.

V is TRBV20-1 and J is TRBJ2-3; the D call from TCRdb, TRBD2, cannot be confirmed without DNA. There are 17 residues in the CDR3. From germline, CDR1 is DFQATT and CDR2 SNEGSKA (reference sequence). This chain's CDR3 is CSARNLAGGTATDTQYF.

This chain connects TRBV5-4 to TRBJ2-2; TCRdb calls TRBD2, which cannot be checked without DNA. Germline CDR1 is SGHNT and CDR2 is YYREEE (reference sequence). This CDR3 is built from 17 residues. CDR3 region: CASSLDLRRGSTGELFF.

The chain couples TRBV7-2 to TRBJ2-7; the D call of TRBD1 rests on TCRdb alone, since no DNA is present to check it. The CDR3 spans 16 residues. Germline values: CDR1 SGHTA, CDR2 FQGNSA. The CDR3 loop reads CASSLWVTGFAYEQYF.

The rearrangement uses TRBV12-3 or TRBV12-4 and TRBJ1-6; lacking DNA, the TRBD1 call made by TCRdb goes unchecked. The CDR3 has 14 amino acids. CDR3 region: CASSHLDSNSPLHF.

Here the CDR3 reads CARSGTGNSGANVLTF. The gene calls are TRBV2 and TRBJ2-6; the TCRdb D gene call, TRBD1, has no DNA to confirm it. Germline V gene sequence: CDR1 SNHLY, CDR2 FYNNEI. The length of the CDR3 is 16 residues.

This chain joins TRBV7-2 and TRBJ2-7; checking the TCRdb D call of TRBD1 is not possible without DNA. The CDR3 totals 15 residues. Germline assignment: CDR1 SGHTA and CDR2 FQGNSA. This CDR3 reads CASSSPDRGSYEQYF.

This chain joins TRBV15 and TRBJ2-3; with no DNA, the TCRdb D assignment of TRBD2 cannot be verified. Germline CDR1 reads LNHNV; CDR2 reads YYDKDF (reference sequence). This CDR3 has 18 amino acids. The CDR3: CATSRDARAGRSTDTQYF.

The chain links TRBV9 to TRBJ2-1; TCRdb calls TRBD2, which cannot be checked without DNA. CDR1 and CDR2 from the germline V gene are SGDLS and YYNGEE. The CDR3 consists of 16 residues. This CDR3 is CASSVPLAGGDNEQFF. The full variable domain, with the rest looked up from reference TRBV9 and TRBJ2-1, is DSGVTQTPKHLITATGQRVTLRCSPRSGDLSVYWYQQSLDQGLQFLIQYYNGEERAKGNILERFSAQQFPDLHSELNLSSLELGDSALYFCASSVPLAGGDNEQFFGPGTRLTVL.

The J gene is TRBJ2-1, the V gene TRBV5-1; TCRdb's D call of TRBD1 is untestable without DNA. The CDR3 has 17 residues. Germline V CDR1 and CDR2: SGHRS, YFSETQ. The CDR3 here is CASSGGEPGHPDNEQFF.

The chain joins TRBV20-1 to TRBJ1-5; the TCRdb D gene call, TRBD1, has no DNA to confirm it. CDR1 and CDR2 (germline): DFQATT, SNEGSKA (reference sequence). The CDR3 covers 12 residues. The CDR3 is CSARDYGAPQHF.

CDR3 residues: CASSEIWGTDTQYF. The chain is built from TRBV7-3 and TRBJ2-3. Germline V gene sequence: CDR1 SGHTA, CDR2 FQGTGA. The CDR3 is 14 amino acids.